Shown below are 21 T cell receptor beta chains from a single sample sequenced in a study of T cell clonality in common variable immunodeficiency. Libraries were prepared by immunoSEQ multiplex PCR; TCRdb keeps only in-frame clonotypes and omits some of them. The sample contains 52,000 or so clones, none of them singletons. Input material: peripheral blood mononuclear cells. The receptors shown here come from a person aged 18 to 75 in good health.

The sample holds many counts of this clone. The CDR3 goes on 3 residues after the read ends, and that part is filled in from the germline J gene. This chain links TRBV6-1 with TRBJ2-2; no firm D call. The V end was cut by 3 bases, the J end by 1 base, with 6 bases between. Germline values: CDR1 MNHNS, CDR2 SASEGT. The CDR3 has 14 amino acids. CDR3 protein: CASSESVNTGELFF. The DNA read from the CDR3 is TGTGCCAGCAGTGAGTCAGTGAACACCGGGGAG.

This clone was recorded many times. CDR3 DNA (partial): TGCGCCAGCAGCCCACAGGGAGGCTATGGC. Its protein is CASSPQGGYG. The CDR3, in full, reads CASSPQGGYGYTF. This chain uses TRBV5-1 with TRBJ1-2; the D gene is possibly TRBD1 (6 bases). The read halts 3 residues ahead of the CDR3 end, with the missing end drawn from the germline J gene. Germline-derived CDR1 and CDR2 are SGHRS and YFSETQ. Between the trimmed V and J ends, which lost 4 bases and 4 bases, there was a span of 11 bases. The CDR3 covers 13 residues.

In its sample, this clone was seen many times. Coverage ceases 3 residues before the CDR3 finishes, and the germline J gene fills in the end. This chain connects TRBV28 to TRBJ1-6; 7 bases are shared with TRBD1. CDR1 and CDR2 from the germline V gene are MDHEN and SYDVKM. The trim removed 1 base at V and 2 bases at J, leaving 2 bases unmatched. The CDR3 is made up of 16 amino acids. The covered CDR3 bases are TGTGCCAGCAGTTTATACAGGGGCCCCTATAATTCACCC. Its protein product is CASSLYRGPYNSP. Given in full, the CDR3 is CASSLYRGPYNSPLHF.

This clone was picked up many times. The read terminates 3 residues ahead of where the CDR3 ends, so the germline J gene completes it. The chain recombines TRBV10-3 with TRBJ1-2, with D perhaps matching TRBD1 (6 bases). The CDR3 runs 16 residues. CDR1 is ENHRY, CDR2 SYGVKD, per germline. The sequenced CDR3 bases are TGTGCCATCAGTTCGCCGGGACTAGCGGGGGCGGATGAC. It translates to CAISSPGLAGADD. The entire CDR3 is CAISSPGLAGADDYTF.

The table lists this clone with many counts. The read falls 3 residues short of the CDR3 end, and the missing part is taken from the germline J gene. J is TRBJ2-1 and V is TRBV6-2 or TRBV6-3, with unresolved D. The CDR3 is made up of 16 amino acids. Trimming removed 0 bases at V and 0 bases at J, with 9 bases between. From germline, CDR1 is MNHEY and CDR2 SVGEGT. CDR3 DNA, as far as it was read: TGTGCCAGCAGTTACTCCCCAGGAAGCTCCTACAATGAG. Its translation: CASSYSPGSSYNE. The entire CDR3 reads CASSYSPGSSYNEQFF.

This clone was detected many times. From the germline J gene comes the end of the CDR3, since the read stops 3 residues before it. J is TRBJ2-3 and V is TRBV18, with a tentative D call TRBD2 (6 bases). CDR3 length equals 13 residues. Trimming took 6 bases from V and 2 from J, leaving 9 bases between them. CDR1 KGHSH and CDR2 LQKENI come from the germline V gene. CDR3 loop: CASSSDYTDTQYF. The sequenced CDR3 bases are TGTGCCAGCTCTTCGGACTACACAGATACG.

This clone was observed a handful of times. The CDR3 is CSVEERALGGPYGYTF. The CDR3 DNA, read in part, is TGCAGCGTTGAAGAAAGGGCCTTAGGGGGCCCCTATGGC. The chain combines TRBV29-1 with TRBJ1-2; TRBD1 agrees at 7 bases. With the read ending 3 residues before the CDR3 end, the germline J gene is used to fill in that end. Germline V lookup: CDR1 SQVTM, CDR2 ANQGSEA. The junction had 11 bases not matched to a gene; V was cut back by 0 bases and J by 4 bases. The CDR3 is 16 amino acids. The full variable domain, rest sourced from reference TRBV29-1 and TRBJ1-2, is SAVISQKPSRDICQRGTSLTIQCQVDSQVTMMFWYRQQPGQSLTLIATANQGSEATYESGFVIDKFPISRPNLTFSTLTVSNMSPEDSSIYLCSVEERALGGPYGYTFGSGTRLTVV.

This clone occurred a few times. The sequence runs out 3 residues before the end of the CDR3; the remainder is reconstructed from the germline J gene. Other DNA sequences in this specimen translate into the identical CDR3. The chain employs TRBV30 and TRBJ1-2; a weak D match, TRBD1 (6 bases). This CDR3 is built from 14 residues. Trimming cost V 2 bases and J 5 bases, with 15 bases left between them. Germline V gene lookup returns CDR1 GTSNPN and CDR2 SVGIG (reference sequence). CDR3 amino acids: CAWSQTTGGYGYTF. CDR3 DNA (partial): TGTGCCTGGAGTCAGACGACAGGCGGATATGGC.

In its sample, this clone was seen many times. The read finishes 3 residues shy of the CDR3 end, and the germline J gene is used to complete it. V is TRBV5-5 and J is TRBJ1-5, with TRBD1 matching over 8 bases. This CDR3 region has 14 residues. V lost 4 bases and J lost 5; bases outside the gene matches: 5. Germline CDR1 SGHKS, CDR2 YYEKEE (reference sequence). The part of the CDR3 DNA that was read is TGTGCCAGCAGCAGAGACAGGGGAGATCAGCCC. Encoded protein: CASSRDRGDQP. The entire CDR3 protein is CASSRDRGDQPQHF.

This clone appeared a few times. The CDR3 end lies 3 residues beyond the end of the read and is filled in from the germline J gene. The gene calls are TRBV10-2 and TRBJ1-4; no firm D call. Germline V gene lookup returns CDR1 WSHSY and CDR2 SAAADI. Between the trimmed V and J ends, which lost 2 bases and 6 bases, there was a span of 10 bases. This CDR3 is 14 amino acids long. The sequenced part of the CDR3 DNA is TGCGCCAGCAGTGAGGCCAGAGGTGATGAAAAA. Amino acids: CASSEARGDEK. The full CDR3 protein is CASSEARGDEKLFF.

This clone was seen at least ten times. The DNA ends 3 residues before the CDR3 does, and the rest of the CDR3 is filled in from the germline J gene. The genes are TRBV6-2 or TRBV6-3 and TRBJ1-1; D is unresolved. This CDR3 region has 15 residues. Trimming removed 0 bases at V and 0 bases at J, with 8 bases between. Germline CDR1 MNHEY, CDR2 SVGEGT. This CDR3 is CASSYSGEMNTEAFF. The CDR3 bases that were read are TGTGCCAGCAGTTACTCGGGCGAGATGAACACTGAA.

This clone was seen repeatedly, ten times or more. The read terminates 3 residues before the CDR3 end, so the remaining end is supplied by the germline J gene. The chain carries TRBV20-1 and TRBJ1-2; 7 bases are a match to TRBD1. The CDR3 length is 14 residues. Per the germline V gene, CDR1 is DFQATT and CDR2 is SNEGSKA (reference sequence). The V and J ends lost 2 bases and 5 bases, in that order; junction bases with no gene match: 8. This CDR3 reads CSARPRGQIYGYTF. The sequenced part of the CDR3 DNA is TGCAGTGCTAGACCTCGGGGACAGATATATGGC.

Many counts were recorded for this clone. The DNA ends 3 residues before the CDR3 does, and the rest of the CDR3 is filled in from the germline J gene. The V call is TRBV30, the J call TRBJ1-2; D is uncertain. CDR1 is GTSNPN and CDR2 is SVGIG in the germline V gene (reference sequence). The CDR3 loop spans 13 amino acids. The germline V and J ends were trimmed by 0 bases and 4 bases, with 9 bases remaining between them. The CDR3 here is CAWSVARIYGYTF. CDR3 DNA, as far as it was read: TGTGCCTGGAGTGTAGCGAGGATCTATGGC.

This clone was seen ten or more times. The CDR3 extends 3 residues past the end of the read, so its final part is completed from the germline J gene. The chain carries TRBV2 and TRBJ1-5; possibly TRBD1 for D (6 bases). The CDR3 extends over 15 amino acids. Between the trimmed V and J ends, which lost 0 bases and 4 bases, there was a span of 10 bases. From germline, CDR1 is SNHLY and CDR2 FYNNEI. The sequenced part of the CDR3 DNA is TGTGCCAGCAGTGAAGCTGGAGGGGGTAATCAGCCC. This encodes CASSEAGGGNQP. The full CDR3 is CASSEAGGGNQPQHF.

This clone was counted ten times or more. The DNA ends 3 residues before the CDR3 does, and the rest of the CDR3 is filled in from the germline J gene. V and J are TRBV7-2 and TRBJ1-5; no clear D gene. Trimming cost V 2 bases and J 0 bases, with 8 bases left between them. From germline, CDR1 is SGHTA and CDR2 FQGNSA. The CDR3 has 15 residues. The CDR3 sequence is CASSLNGYSNQPQHF. The CDR3 DNA, read in part, is TGTGCCAGCAGCTTAAACGGTTATAGCAATCAGCCC.

This clone was observed many times. The CDR3 end falls 3 residues outside the read, so it is completed with the germline J gene. The chain carries TRBV5-1 and TRBJ2-3; D not resolved. CDR1 is SGHRS and CDR2 is YFSETQ in the germline V gene. V was cut by 0 bases and J by 4 bases, with 6 bases left in between. This CDR3 has 13 amino acids. CDR3 protein: CASSLARADTQYF. Incomplete CDR3 DNA: TGCGCCAGCAGCTTGGCCAGAGCAGATACG.

This clone was seen ten or more times. The read comes to an end 3 residues before the CDR3 does, leaving the germline J gene to fill in the end. The chain recombines TRBV28 with TRBJ1-2; possible D gene TRBD1, 6 bases. Trimming shortened V by 6 bases and J by 7 bases, and 21 bases separated the two germline ends. Germline CDR1 is MDHEN and CDR2 is SYDVKM. The CDR3 totals 15 residues. The CDR3 here is CASSRRGSSPFGYTF. The covered CDR3 bases are TGTGCCAGCAGCCGCAGGGGAAGCTCCCCGTTTGGC.

This clone has ten or more counts. The CDR3 end falls 3 residues outside the read, so it is completed with the germline J gene. The gene calls are TRBV18 and TRBJ2-2; D possibly corresponds to TRBD1 (6 bases). Trimming pared 6 bases from V and 10 bases from J, leaving 15 bases between. This CDR3 is built from 13 residues. The germline V gene encodes CDR1 KGHSH and CDR2 LQKENI. Partial CDR3 DNA: TGTGCCAGCTCCGTGGACAGCCCCGTGGAG. As protein: CASSVDSPVE. The full CDR3 protein is CASSVDSPVELFF.

Many counts were recorded for this clone. The sequenced fragment ends 3 residues before the CDR3 boundary, so the rest is inferred from the germline J gene. This chain connects TRBV7-2 to TRBJ1-2; no firm D call. The CDR3 totals 12 residues. V was shortened by 5 bases and J by 5 bases, with 9 bases between the two germline ends. From germline, CDR1 is SGHTA and CDR2 FQGNSA. CDR3 sequence reads: CASSVHLYGYTF. CDR3 DNA (partial): TGTGCCAGCAGCGTCCACCTATATGGC.

This clone has at least ten counts. The read ends 3 residues before the CDR3 terminus; that terminus is restored from the germline J gene. The chain uses TRBV19 and TRBJ2-3; 9 bases align to TRBD2. There are 15 residues in the CDR3. The V gene end was trimmed by 3 bases and the J gene end by 4 bases; junction bases not matched to a gene: 5. Germline CDR1 and CDR2: LNHDA and SQIVND (reference sequence). CDR3 bases read: TGTGCCAGTAGTATTAGCGGGAGAAGGCCAGATACG. Protein sequence: CASSISGRRPDT. The whole CDR3 protein is CASSISGRRPDTQYF.

Many counts were recorded for this clone. Sequencing ends 3 residues short of the CDR3 end; the germline J gene provides the rest. The J gene is TRBJ2-1, the V gene TRBV15, with a tentative D call TRBD1 (6 bases). There are 16 residues in the CDR3. V was pared by 5 bases and J by 2 bases, with 16 bases between. Per the germline V gene, CDR1 is LNHNV and CDR2 is YYDKDF (reference sequence). CDR3 sequence: CATSGNRDVTYNEQFF. The covered CDR3 bases are TGTGCCACCAGCGGCAACAGGGACGTAACCTACAATGAG.